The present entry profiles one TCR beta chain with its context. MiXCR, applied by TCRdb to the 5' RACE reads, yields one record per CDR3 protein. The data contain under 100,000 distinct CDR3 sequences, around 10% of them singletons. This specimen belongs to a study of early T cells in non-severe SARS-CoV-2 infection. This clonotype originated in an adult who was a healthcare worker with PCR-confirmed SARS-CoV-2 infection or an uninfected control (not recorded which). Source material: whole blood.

The CDR3 DNA reads TGTGCCAGCAGCTTAGGAGTTGCGGACTCCACAGATACGCAGTATTTT. As protein: CASSLGVADSTDTQYF. The chain joins TRBV11-3 to TRBJ2-3, with D possibly being TRBD2 (5 bases). Germline V gene data show CDR1 as SGHNT and CDR2 as YENEEA. V shed 1 base and J shed 2 bases, with 13 bases lying between them. The CDR3 is 16 amino acids.